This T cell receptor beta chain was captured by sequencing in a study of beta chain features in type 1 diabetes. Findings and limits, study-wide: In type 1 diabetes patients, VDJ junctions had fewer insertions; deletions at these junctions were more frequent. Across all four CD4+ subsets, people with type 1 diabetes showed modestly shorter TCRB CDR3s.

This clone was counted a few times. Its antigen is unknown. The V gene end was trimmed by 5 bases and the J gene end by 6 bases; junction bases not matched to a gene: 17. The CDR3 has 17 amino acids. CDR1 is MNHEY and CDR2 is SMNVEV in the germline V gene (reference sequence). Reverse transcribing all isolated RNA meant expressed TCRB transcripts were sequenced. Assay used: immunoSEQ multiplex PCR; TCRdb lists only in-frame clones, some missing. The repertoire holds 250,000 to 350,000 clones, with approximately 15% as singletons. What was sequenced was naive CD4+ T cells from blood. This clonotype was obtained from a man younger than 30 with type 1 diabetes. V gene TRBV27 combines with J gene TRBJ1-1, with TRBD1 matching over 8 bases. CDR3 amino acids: CASSHDPGQAPGAEAFF. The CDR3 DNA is TGTGCCAGCAGTCACGATCCGGGACAGGCCCCGGGCGCTGAAGCTTTCTTT.